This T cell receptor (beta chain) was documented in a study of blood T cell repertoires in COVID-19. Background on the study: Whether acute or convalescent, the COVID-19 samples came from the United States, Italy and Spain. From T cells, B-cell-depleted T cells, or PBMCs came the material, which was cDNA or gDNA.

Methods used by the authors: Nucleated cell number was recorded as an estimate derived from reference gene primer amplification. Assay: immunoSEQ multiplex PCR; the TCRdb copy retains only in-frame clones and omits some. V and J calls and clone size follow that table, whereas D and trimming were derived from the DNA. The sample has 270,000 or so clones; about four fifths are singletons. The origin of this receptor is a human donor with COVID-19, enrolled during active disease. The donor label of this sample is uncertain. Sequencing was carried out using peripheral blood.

The CDR3 reads CASSLGGISYNEQFF. The CDR3 nucleotides are TGTGCCAGCAGTTTAGGAGGGATCAGCTACAATGAGCAGTTCTTC. The chain carries TRBV28 and TRBJ2-1; a possible D gene is TRBD2 (6 bases). Germline V gene sequence: CDR1 MDHEN, CDR2 SYDVKM. The CDR3 covers 15 residues. Trimming cost V 2 bases and J 3 bases, with 11 bases left between them.